The 21 T cell receptor beta chains below come from one sample, sequenced in a study of early T cells in non-severe SARS-CoV-2 infection (dated by TCRdb to the early 2020s). Library construction relied on 5' RACE. Sequenced using a NextSeq 500. Using fastp trimming at Q25 and MiXCR clonotype assembly, TCRdb reanalyzed the public sequencing data and kept in-frame beta chains. Rows matching on CDR3 protein sequence are summarized as one entry with the most common DNA and genes. The sample has 50,000 to 65,000 distinct CDR3 sequences on record, just under 9% of them singletons. In total, the top ten clones hold roughly a sixth of the sample. The sequencing input was whole blood. Every receptor here comes from an adult who was a healthcare worker with PCR-confirmed SARS-CoV-2 infection or an uninfected control (not recorded which).

This clonotype appeared many times. The chain is built from TRBV19 and TRBJ1-1; D not certain. V was pared by 9 bases and J by 1 base, with 6 bases between. Per the germline V gene, CDR1 is LNHDA and CDR2 is SQIVND (reference sequence). The CDR3 runs 11 residues. The CDR3, as DNA: TGTGCCAGCTTTCGGAACACTGAAGCTTTCTTT. Residues: CASFRNTEAFF.

This chain uses TRBV19 with TRBJ1-5; the D is unclear. V lost 8 bases and J lost 5, with 13 bases in between. Germline V gene lookup returns CDR1 LNHDA and CDR2 SQIVND (reference sequence). The CDR3 has 13 residues. CDR3: CASSVRLDQPQHF. The CDR3 DNA reads TGTGCCAGTTCGGTTCGTCTAGATCAGCCCCAGCATTTT. The full variable domain, with the rest looked up from reference TRBV19 and TRBJ1-5, is DGGITQSPKYLFRKEGQNVTLSCEQNLNHDAMYWYRQDPGQGLRLIYYSQIVNDFQKGDIAEGYSVSREKKESFPLTVTSAQKNPTAFYLCASSVRLDQPQHFGDGTRLSIL.

This clonotype has at least ten counts. The J gene is TRBJ2-1, the V gene TRBV24-1; D perhaps matches TRBD1 (6 bases). This CDR3 spans 15 amino acids. Germline loops: CDR1 KGHDR, CDR2 SFDVKD. V dropped 7 bases and J dropped 3 bases, with 15 bases sitting between them. The CDR3 coding sequence is TGTGCCACCAGCGGGACACCCCAGGACTACAATGAGCAGTTCTTC. Amino acids: CATSGTPQDYNEQFF.

This clonotype was detected a few times. V and J are TRBV20-1 and TRBJ2-7; D is undetermined. The germline CDR1 and CDR2 sequences are DFQATT and SNEGSKA (reference sequence). Trimming removed 2 bases at V and 3 bases at J, with 14 bases between. The CDR3 totals 14 residues. Here the CDR3 reads CSARRALPGYEQYF. The CDR3 DNA reads as TGCAGTGCTAGAAGGGCCCTCCCCGGCTACGAGCAGTACTTC.

This clonotype was counted many times. This chain uses TRBV7-9 with TRBJ2-7, with D possibly TRBD2 on 6 matching bases. The germline gives CDR1 SEHNR, CDR2 FQNEAQ (reference sequence). This CDR3 comprises 14 residues. The V gene lost 2 bases and the J gene lost 2 bases, with 10 bases spanning the gap. CDR3 nucleotides: TGTGCCAGCAGCTTATCGGAGCGGGCCTACGAGCAGTACTTC. Translating gives CASSLSERAYEQYF.

This clonotype was seen ten or more times. The chain has TRBV7-9 and TRBJ2-2, with TRBD2 matching 15 bases. Germline CDR1 SEHNR, CDR2 FQNEAQ (reference sequence). The CDR3 runs 20 residues. Trimming took 4 bases from V and 2 from J; bases not matched to a gene: 11. The chain's CDR3 is CASSSRGAGLAGGNTGELFF. The CDR3 DNA sequence: TGTGCCAGCAGCTCCCGCGGCGCGGGACTAGCGGGAGGAAACACCGGGGAGCTGTTTTTT.

The V and J genes are TRBV7-3 and TRBJ1-1, with D tentatively TRBD1 (5 bases). From germline, CDR1 is SGHTA and CDR2 FQGTGA. V lost 6 bases and J lost 5, with 13 bases in between. The CDR3 totals 13 residues. CDR3 sequence: CASSSFQGTEAFF. In nucleotides, the CDR3 is TGTGCCAGCAGTTCCTTCCAGGGTACTGAAGCTTTCTTT. The variable domain in full, completed from reference TRBV7-3 and TRBJ1-1, reads GAGVSQTPSNKVTEKGKYVELRCDPISGHTALYWYRQSLGQGPEFLIYFQGTGAADDSGLPNDRFFAVRPEGSVSTLKIQRTERGDSAVYLCASSSFQGTEAFFGQGTRLTVV.

V gene TRBV4-1 combines with J gene TRBJ1-2; TRBD1 aligns across 7 bases. CDR1 is MGHRA, CDR2 YSYEKL, per germline. Trimming at V came to 0 bases and at J to 10 bases, leaving 8 bases not matched to a gene. The CDR3 has 14 amino acids. The CDR3 DNA reads TGCGCCAGCAGCCAAGATCCCAGGGGGAAGGACTACACCTTC. Its protein is CASSQDPRGKDYTF.

This clonotype showed up just a few times. The V call is TRBV15, the J call TRBJ2-3; the D gene is possibly TRBD2 (6 bases). The V gene lost 0 bases and the J gene lost 0 bases, with 16 bases spanning the gap. CDR1 LNHNV and CDR2 YYDKDF come from the germline V gene (reference sequence). This CDR3 has 18 residues. The CDR3 DNA sequence: TGTGCCACCAGCAGAGATTTTGATAGCGGAGCTAGCACAGATACGCAGTATTTT. It is translated as CATSRDFDSGASTDTQYF.

This clonotype was seen ten or more times. The V call is TRBV28, the J call TRBJ1-2; 9 nucleotides agree with TRBD1. The CDR3 has 16 amino acids. From germline, CDR1 is MDHEN and CDR2 SYDVKM. The V segment lost 6 bases and the J segment 7 bases; nucleotides outside the gene matches: 15. Here the CDR3 DNA reads TGTGCCAGCAGCCTTCCCGGGACAGGGAGTCTGGGTGGCTACACCTTC. It yields the protein CASSLPGTGSLGGYTF.

The V and J genes are TRBV14 and TRBJ1-1, with D uncertain. Trimming cost V 5 bases and J 7 bases, with 20 bases left between them. The CDR3 runs 15 residues. Germline assignment: CDR1 SGHDN and CDR2 FVKESK. CDR3 nucleotide sequence: TGTGCCAGCAGCTTCTGGACGGGTTCTCGGGTTGAAGCTTTCTTT. This gives the protein CASSFWTGSRVEAFF.

This clonotype showed up many times. The chain combines TRBV7-2 with TRBJ2-3; 7 bases align to TRBD2. The trim removed 6 bases at V and 2 bases at J, leaving 8 bases unmatched. Germline-derived CDR1 and CDR2 are SGHTA and FQGNSA. The CDR3 is made up of 15 amino acids. The CDR3 nucleotides read TGTGCCAGCAGGAGGAGTAGCGGGCACACAGATACGCAGTATTTT. Residues: CASRRSSGHTDTQYF. The full variable domain, its missing parts supplied by reference TRBV7-2 and TRBJ2-3, is GAGVSQSPSNKVTEKGKDVELRCDPISGHTALYWYRQSLGQGLEFLIYFQGNSAPDKSGLPSDRFSAERTGGSVSTLTIQRTQQEDSAVYLCASRRSSGHTDTQYFGPGTRLTVL.

At least ten counts were recorded for this clonotype. This chain links TRBV7-9 with TRBJ2-3, with D uncertain. The CDR3 consists of 10 residues. The germline V gene has CDR1 SEHNR and CDR2 FQNEAQ (reference sequence). V was pared by 9 bases and J by 5 bases, with 6 bases between. CDR3 protein: CASSLDTQYF. CDR3 sequence (DNA): TGTGCCAGTAGTCTAGATACGCAGTATTTT.

This clonotype was seen repeatedly, ten times or more. The gene calls are TRBV7-9 and TRBJ2-6; TRBD1 aligns across 7 bases. V trimming: 5 bases; J trimming: 0 bases; junction bases outside the gene matches: 4. Per germline, CDR1 SEHNR and CDR2 FQNEAQ (reference sequence). The CDR3 length is 16 residues. The CDR3 region is CASSPRQGSGANVLTF. The CDR3 bases are TGTGCCAGCAGCCCACGACAGGGCTCTGGGGCCAACGTCCTGACTTTC.

This clonotype was found many times. The V gene is TRBV4-3, the J gene TRBJ2-3, with D maybe TRBD2 (5 bases). Trimming left V 2 bases short and J 3 bases short, with 15 bases between. This CDR3 spans 16 amino acids. The germline CDR1 and CDR2 sequences are LGHNA and YSLEER. The DNA of the CDR3 is TGCGCCAGCAGCCAAAGTTTTGGAGGAATAACAGATACGCAGTATTTT. Translated: CASSQSFGGITDTQYF.

This clonotype was counted ten times or more. The J gene is TRBJ2-3, the V gene TRBV6-2 or TRBV6-3; tentatively, D is TRBD1 (6 bases). This CDR3 has 16 amino acids. The germline gives CDR1 MNHEY, CDR2 SVGEGT. Trimming removed 5 bases from V and 3 bases from J, with 18 bases in between. The CDR3 here is CASSPDRRLATDTQYF. CDR3 sequence (DNA): TGTGCCAGCAGTCCCGACAGGCGGCTTGCGACAGATACGCAGTATTTT.

This clonotype appeared a few times. The genes are TRBV5-1 and TRBJ1-5; D is uncertain. The CDR3 loop spans 15 amino acids. CDR1 is SGHRS, CDR2 YFSETQ, per germline. With 0 bases removed from V and 4 bases from J, the gap between germline ends came to 11 bases. CDR3 sequence (DNA): TGCGCCAGCAGCTTGGGTCCCCAGTCGAATCAGCCCCAGCATTTT. The encoded protein is CASSLGPQSNQPQHF.

The genes are TRBV21-1 and TRBJ2-6; the table's TRBD2 call for D was not verified on the DNA. TRBV21-1 constitutes a pseudogene. The CDR3 sequence is 19 residues long. The CDR3 nucleotides read TGTGCCAGCAGCAATCGGAGGCTAGCGGGAATTACTGGGGCCAACGTCCTGACTTTC. Encoded protein: CASSNRRLAGITGANVLTF.

There are a few counts of this clonotype. The chain joins TRBV27 to TRBJ1-1; possibly TRBD1 for D (5 bases). There are 14 residues in the CDR3. V lost 1 base and J lost 8, with 14 bases in between. Germline-derived CDR1 and CDR2 are MNHEY and SMNVEV (reference sequence). The CDR3 coding sequence is TGTGCCAGCAGTTTATTGGTTCGGCAGGGAGAAGCTTTCTTT. Protein sequence: CASSLLVRQGEAFF.

This clonotype was found a few times. V gene TRBV5-1 combines with J gene TRBJ1-1, with D possibly being TRBD1 (5 bases). V gave up 5 bases and J gave up 5 bases, with 16 bases separating them. CDR1 is SGHRS and CDR2 is YFSETQ in the germline V gene. The CDR3 runs 14 residues. CDR3 protein: CASRRGTRETEAFF. The CDR3 DNA is TGCGCCAGCAGGCGCGGGACCCGCGAGACTGAAGCTTTCTTT. Looking up the rest from reference TRBV5-1 and TRBJ1-1 gives the full variable domain: KAGVTQTPRYLIKTRGQQVTLSCSPISGHRSVSWYQQTPGQGLQFLFEYFSETQRNKGNFPGRFSGRQFSNSRSEMNVSTLELGDSALYLCASRRGTRETEAFFGQGTRLTVV.

This clonotype was counted ten times or more. The gene calls are TRBV20-1 and TRBJ1-1; D is possibly TRBD1 (5 bases). From germline, CDR1 is DFQATT and CDR2 SNEGSKA (reference sequence). The CDR3 runs to 13 residues. V lost 0 bases, J lost 4 bases, and 9 bases lay in between. This CDR3 is CSARDIGGTEAFF. CDR3 nucleotide sequence: TGCAGTGCTAGAGATATCGGGGGCACTGAAGCTTTCTTT.